This T cell receptor (beta chain) was recovered during a study of blood T cells in healthy people across ages. General study points: Because donor CMV status was unknown, expanded clonotype changes were possibly confounded.

For this clonotype: The antigen is undetermined.

With a J-beta primer mix and a sample-barcoded 5' primer, a second PCR ran about 6 to 11 cycles. TCRdb re-derived calls from the 5' RACE reads in MiXCR, one entry per CDR3 protein. The sample holds hundreds of thousands of distinct CDR3 sequences, about 52% seen once. Trimming took off 8 bases at V and 0 bases at J, with 13 bases between the two ends. This CDR3 spans 14 amino acids. CDR1 and CDR2 from the germline V gene are DFQATT and SNEGSKA (reference sequence). The rearrangement uses TRBV20-1 and TRBJ2-2; D gene ambiguous. The sequence came from a man between 60 and 75 years old in good health. The sample taken for sequencing was blood. The CDR3 is CSTIPLPNTGELFF. DNA of the CDR3: TGCAGTACCATCCCCCTACCGAACACCGGGGAGCTGTTTTTT.